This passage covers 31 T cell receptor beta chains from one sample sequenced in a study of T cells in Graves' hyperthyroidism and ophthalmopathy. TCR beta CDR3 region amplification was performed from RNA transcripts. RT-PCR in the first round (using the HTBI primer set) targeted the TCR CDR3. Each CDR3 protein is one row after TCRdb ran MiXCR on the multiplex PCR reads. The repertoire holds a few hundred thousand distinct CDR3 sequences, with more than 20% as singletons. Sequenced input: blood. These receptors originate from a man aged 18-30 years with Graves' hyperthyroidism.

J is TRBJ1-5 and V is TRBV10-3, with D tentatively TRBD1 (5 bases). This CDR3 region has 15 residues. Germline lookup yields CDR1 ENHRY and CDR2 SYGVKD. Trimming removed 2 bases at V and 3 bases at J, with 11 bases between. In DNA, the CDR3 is TGTGCCATCAGTGAGGTACAGGTGGTCAATCAGCCCCAGCATTTT. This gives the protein CAISEVQVVNQPQHF.

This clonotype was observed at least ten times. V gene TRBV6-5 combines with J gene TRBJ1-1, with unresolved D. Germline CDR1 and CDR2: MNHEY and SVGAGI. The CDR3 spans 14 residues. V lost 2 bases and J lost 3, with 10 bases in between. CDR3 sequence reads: CASSYRIGDTEAFF. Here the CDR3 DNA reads TGTGCCAGCAGTTACCGGATCGGGGACACTGAAGCTTTCTTT.

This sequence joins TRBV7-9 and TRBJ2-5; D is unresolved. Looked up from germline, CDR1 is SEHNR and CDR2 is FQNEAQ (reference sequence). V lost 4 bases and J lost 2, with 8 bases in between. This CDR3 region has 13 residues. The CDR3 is CASSSPIQETQYF. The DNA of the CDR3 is TGTGCCAGCAGCTCACCCATACAAGAGACCCAGTACTTC.

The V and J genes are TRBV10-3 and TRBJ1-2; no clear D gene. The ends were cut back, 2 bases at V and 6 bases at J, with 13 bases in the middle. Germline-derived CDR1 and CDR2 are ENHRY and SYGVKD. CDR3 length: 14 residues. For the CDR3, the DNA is TGTGCCATCAGTGAGAAAGGCGGGCTCAATGGCTACACCTTC. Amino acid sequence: CAISEKGGLNGYTF.

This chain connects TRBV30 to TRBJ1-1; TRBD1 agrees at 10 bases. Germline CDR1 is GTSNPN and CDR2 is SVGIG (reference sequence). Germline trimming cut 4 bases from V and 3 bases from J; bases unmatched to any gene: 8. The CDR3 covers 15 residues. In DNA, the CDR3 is TGTGCCTGGACCTCAGGACAGGGGGTGGACACTGAAGCTTTCTTT. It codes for CAWTSGQGVDTEAFF.

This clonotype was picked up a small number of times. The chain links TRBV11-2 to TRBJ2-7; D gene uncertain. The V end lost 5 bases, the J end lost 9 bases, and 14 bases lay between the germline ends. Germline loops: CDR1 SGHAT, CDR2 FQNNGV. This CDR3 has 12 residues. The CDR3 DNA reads TGTGCCAGCAGCGGACGGTCCCCTGGGCAGTACTTC. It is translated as CASSGRSPGQYF.

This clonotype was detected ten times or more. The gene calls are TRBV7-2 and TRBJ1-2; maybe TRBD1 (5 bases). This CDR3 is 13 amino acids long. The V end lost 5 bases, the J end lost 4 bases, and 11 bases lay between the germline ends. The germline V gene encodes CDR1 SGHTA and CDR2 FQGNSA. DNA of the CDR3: TGTGCCAGCAGCCCAGGACATTTCTATGGCTACACCTTC. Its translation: CASSPGHFYGYTF.

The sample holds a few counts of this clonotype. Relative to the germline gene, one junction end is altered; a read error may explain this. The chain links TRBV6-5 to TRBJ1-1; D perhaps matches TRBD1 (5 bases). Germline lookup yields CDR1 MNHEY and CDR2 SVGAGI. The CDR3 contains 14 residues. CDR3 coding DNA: TGTGCCTGCAGTTACCCGGGGGGGGGCACTGAAGCTTTCTTT. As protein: CACSYPGGGTEAFF.

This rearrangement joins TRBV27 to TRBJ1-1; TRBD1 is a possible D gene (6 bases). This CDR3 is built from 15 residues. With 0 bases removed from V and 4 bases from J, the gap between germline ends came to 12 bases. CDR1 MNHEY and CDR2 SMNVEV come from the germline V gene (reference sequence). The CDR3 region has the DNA TGTGCCAGCAGTTTATCGGGGGCCAGGGGCACTGAAGCTTTCTTT. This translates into CASSLSGARGTEAFF.

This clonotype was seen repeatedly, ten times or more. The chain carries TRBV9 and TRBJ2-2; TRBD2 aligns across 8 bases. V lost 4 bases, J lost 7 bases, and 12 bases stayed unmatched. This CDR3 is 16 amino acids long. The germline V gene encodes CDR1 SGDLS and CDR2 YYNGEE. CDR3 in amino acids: CASSPWGLVGGGELFF. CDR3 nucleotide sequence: TGTGCCAGCAGCCCCTGGGGACTAGTAGGTGGCGGGGAGCTGTTTTTT.

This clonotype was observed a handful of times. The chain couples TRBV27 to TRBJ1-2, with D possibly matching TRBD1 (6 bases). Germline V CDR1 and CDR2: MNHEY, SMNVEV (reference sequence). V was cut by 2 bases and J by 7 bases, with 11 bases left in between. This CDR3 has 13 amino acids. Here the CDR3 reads CASSLQPRGGYTF. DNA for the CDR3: TGTGCCAGCAGTTTACAACCCAGGGGTGGCTACACCTTC.

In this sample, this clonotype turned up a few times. The DNA for the CDR3 is TGCAGTGTGTGGGGGGGACACCGACTCTCCTACGAGCAGTACTTC. Translation gives CSVWGGHRLSYEQYF. The chain has TRBV20-1 and TRBJ2-7; possibly TRBD2 for D (7 bases). The germline V and J ends were trimmed by 7 bases and 0 bases, with 19 bases remaining between them. In germline, CDR1 is DFQATT, CDR2 SNEGSKA (reference sequence). This CDR3 comprises 15 residues.

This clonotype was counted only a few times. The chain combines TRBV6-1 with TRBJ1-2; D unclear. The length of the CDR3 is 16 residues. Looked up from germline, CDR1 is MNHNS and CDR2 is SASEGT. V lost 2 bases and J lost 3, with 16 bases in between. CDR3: CASSETGGGRHYGYTF. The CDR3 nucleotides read TGTGCCAGCAGTGAAACCGGAGGTGGCCGTCACTATGGCTACACCTTC.

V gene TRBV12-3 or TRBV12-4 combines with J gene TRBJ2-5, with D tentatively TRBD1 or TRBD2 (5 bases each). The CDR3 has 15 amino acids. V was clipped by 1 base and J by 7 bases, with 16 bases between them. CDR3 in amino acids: CASSLEDSPGVTQYF. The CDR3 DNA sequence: TGTGCCAGCAGTTTAGAAGACAGCCCCGGGGTGACCCAGTACTTC.

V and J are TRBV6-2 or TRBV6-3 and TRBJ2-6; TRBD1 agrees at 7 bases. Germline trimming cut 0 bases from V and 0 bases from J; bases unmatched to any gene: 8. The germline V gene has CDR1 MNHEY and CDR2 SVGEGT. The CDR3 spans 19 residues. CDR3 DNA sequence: TGTGCCAGCAGTTACTCGATAGGGGGCTCCAGCTCTGGGGCCAACGTCCTGACTTTC. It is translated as CASSYSIGGSSSGANVLTF.

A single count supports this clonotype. The CDR3 spells CSARETHKETQYF. Written as DNA, the CDR3 is TGCAGTGCTAGAGAGACCCACAAAGAGACCCAGTACTTC. The V call is TRBV20-1, the J call TRBJ2-5; D is ambiguous. V dropped 0 bases and J dropped 3 bases, with 8 bases sitting between them. In germline, CDR1 is DFQATT, CDR2 SNEGSKA (reference sequence). The CDR3 consists of 13 residues.

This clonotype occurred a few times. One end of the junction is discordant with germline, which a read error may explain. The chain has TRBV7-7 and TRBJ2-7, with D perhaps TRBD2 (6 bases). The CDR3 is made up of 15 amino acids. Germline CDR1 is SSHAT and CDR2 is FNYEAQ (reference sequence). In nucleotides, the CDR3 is TGTGCTAGCACCCCCGCTTGGAGGGAGCCCCGCGAGCAGTACTTC. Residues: CASTPAWREPREQYF.

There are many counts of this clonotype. The CDR3 reads CASSLIPSLNTEAFF. The DNA for the CDR3 is TGTGCCAGCAGCCTAATTCCCTCCCTGAACACTGAAGCTTTCTTT. The rearrangement uses TRBV16 and TRBJ1-1; no clear D. Trimming removed 4 bases from V and 0 bases from J, with 12 bases in between. CDR1 and CDR2 (germline): KGHSY, FQNENV. The CDR3 is 15 residues long.

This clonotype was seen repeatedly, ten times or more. CDR3 residues: CASSYGALQGYEQYF. Written as DNA, the CDR3 is TGTGCCAGCAGTTACGGCGCGCTACAGGGCTACGAGCAGTACTTC. The chain has TRBV6-6 and TRBJ2-7; D perhaps matches TRBD1 (6 bases). Trimming removed 2 bases from V and 3 bases from J, with 14 bases in between. The CDR3 length is 15 residues. Germline V CDR1 and CDR2: MNHNY, SVGAGI (reference sequence).

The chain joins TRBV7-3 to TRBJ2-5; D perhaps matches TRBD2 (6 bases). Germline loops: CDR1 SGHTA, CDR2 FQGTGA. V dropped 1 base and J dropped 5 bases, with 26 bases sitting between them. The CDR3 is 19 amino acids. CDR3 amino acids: CASSLKGGGRRAVGETQYF. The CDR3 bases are TGTGCCAGCAGCTTAAAGGGAGGAGGACGCAGGGCGGTAGGGGAGACCCAGTACTTC.

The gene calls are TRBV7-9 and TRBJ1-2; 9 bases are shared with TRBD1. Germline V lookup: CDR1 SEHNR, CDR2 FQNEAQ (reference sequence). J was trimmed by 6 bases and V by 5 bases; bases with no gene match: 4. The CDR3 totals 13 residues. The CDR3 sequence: CASSRTGEHGYTF. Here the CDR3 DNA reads TGTGCCAGCAGCCGGACAGGGGAGCATGGCTACACCTTC.

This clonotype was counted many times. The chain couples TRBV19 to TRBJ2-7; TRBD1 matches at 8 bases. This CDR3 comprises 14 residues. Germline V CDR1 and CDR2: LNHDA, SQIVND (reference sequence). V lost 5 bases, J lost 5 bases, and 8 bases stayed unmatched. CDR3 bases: TGTGCCAGTAGTTCCGGGACAGGCAGCGACGAGCAGTACTTC. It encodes CASSSGTGSDEQYF.

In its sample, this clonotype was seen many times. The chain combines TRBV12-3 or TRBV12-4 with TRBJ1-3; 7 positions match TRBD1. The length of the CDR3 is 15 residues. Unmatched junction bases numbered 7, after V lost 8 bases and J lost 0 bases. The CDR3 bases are TGTGCCAGCCGCCTCAGGGGGTCCTCTGGAAACACCATATATTTT. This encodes CASRLRGSSGNTIYF.

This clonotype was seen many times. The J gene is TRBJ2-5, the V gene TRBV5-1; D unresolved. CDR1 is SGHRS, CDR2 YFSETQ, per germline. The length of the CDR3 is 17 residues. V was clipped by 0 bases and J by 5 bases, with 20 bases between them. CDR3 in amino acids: CASSLALRSRQLETQYF. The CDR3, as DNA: TGCGCCAGCAGCTTGGCACTACGTAGTCGGCAGTTGGAGACCCAGTACTTC.

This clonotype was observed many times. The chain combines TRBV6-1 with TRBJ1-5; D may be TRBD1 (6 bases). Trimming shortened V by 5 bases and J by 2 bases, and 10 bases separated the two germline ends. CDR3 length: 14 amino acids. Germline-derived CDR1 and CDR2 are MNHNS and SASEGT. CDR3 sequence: CASSSNRGNQPQHF. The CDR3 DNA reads TGTGCCAGCAGTAGTAACAGGGGCAATCAGCCCCAGCATTTT.

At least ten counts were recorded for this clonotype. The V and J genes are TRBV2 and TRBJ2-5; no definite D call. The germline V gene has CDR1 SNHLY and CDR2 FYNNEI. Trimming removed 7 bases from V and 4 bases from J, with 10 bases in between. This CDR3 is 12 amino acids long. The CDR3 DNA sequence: TGTGCCAGCAAGGCGATATCAGAGACCCAGTACTTC. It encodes CASKAISETQYF.

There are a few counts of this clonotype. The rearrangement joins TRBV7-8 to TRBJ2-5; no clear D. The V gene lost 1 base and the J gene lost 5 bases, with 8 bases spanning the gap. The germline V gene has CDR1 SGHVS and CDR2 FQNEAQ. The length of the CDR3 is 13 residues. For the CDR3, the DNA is TGTGCCAGCAGCTTAGAGCGCATCGAGACCCAGTACTTC. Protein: CASSLERIETQYF.

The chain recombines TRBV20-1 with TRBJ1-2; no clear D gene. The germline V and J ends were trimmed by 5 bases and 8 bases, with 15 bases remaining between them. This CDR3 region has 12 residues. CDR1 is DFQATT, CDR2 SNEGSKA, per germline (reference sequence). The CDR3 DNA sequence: TGCAGTGCTCCTCGTGGAGATCGAGGCTACACCTTC. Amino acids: CSAPRGDRGYTF.

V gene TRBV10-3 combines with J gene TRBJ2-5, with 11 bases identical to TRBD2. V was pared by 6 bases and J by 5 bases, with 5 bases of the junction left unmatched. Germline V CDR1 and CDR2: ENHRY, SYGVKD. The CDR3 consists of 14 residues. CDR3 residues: CAISQTSGIETQYF. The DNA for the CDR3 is TGTGCCATCAGCCAGACTAGCGGGATTGAGACCCAGTACTTC.

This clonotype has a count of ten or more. The CDR3 loop reads CASSWGLSNQPQHF. The CDR3 DNA sequence: TGTGCCAGCAGTTGGGGGCTTAGCAATCAGCCCCAGCATTTT. V and J are TRBV12-3 or TRBV12-4 and TRBJ1-5; D may be TRBD1 (6 bases). The CDR3 length is 14 residues. V lost 4 bases, J lost 0 bases, and 7 bases lay in between.

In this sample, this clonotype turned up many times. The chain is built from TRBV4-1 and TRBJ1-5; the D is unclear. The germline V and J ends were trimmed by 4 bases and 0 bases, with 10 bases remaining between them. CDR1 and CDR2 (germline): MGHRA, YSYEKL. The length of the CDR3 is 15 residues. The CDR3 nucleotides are TGCGCCAGCAGCCGGGTGCCCTATAGCAATCAGCCCCAGCATTTT. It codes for CASSRVPYSNQPQHF.